One T cell receptor (beta chain) is described in this entry. The antigen remains unidentified. Other nucleotide sequences from this sample produce the same CDR3. The data are from a study of beta chain features in type 1 diabetes. General study results and limits: Across all four CD4+ subsets, people with type 1 diabetes showed modestly shorter TCRB CDR3s.

Of the isolated RNA, all was reverse transcribed, and so the sequenced material was expressed TCRB transcripts. The repertoire was sequenced with immunoSEQ multiplex PCR; TCRdb's copy has only in-frame clones and lacks some. The sample has about 130,000 clones, around 9% seen once; the top ten hold around 0.7%. The CDR3 has 15 residues. V lost 0 bases, J lost 3 bases, and 11 bases lay in between. From germline, CDR1 is MNHEY and CDR2 SVGAGI. The sample comprised central memory CD4+ T cells from blood. This clonotype was sampled from a man younger than 45 with type 1 diabetes. This chain joins TRBV6-5 and TRBJ1-1; possible D gene TRBD1, 5 bases. Here the CDR3 reads CASSYSRTGDTEAFF. The CDR3 bases are TGTGCCAGCAGTTACTCAAGAACGGGGGACACTGAAGCTTTCTTT.